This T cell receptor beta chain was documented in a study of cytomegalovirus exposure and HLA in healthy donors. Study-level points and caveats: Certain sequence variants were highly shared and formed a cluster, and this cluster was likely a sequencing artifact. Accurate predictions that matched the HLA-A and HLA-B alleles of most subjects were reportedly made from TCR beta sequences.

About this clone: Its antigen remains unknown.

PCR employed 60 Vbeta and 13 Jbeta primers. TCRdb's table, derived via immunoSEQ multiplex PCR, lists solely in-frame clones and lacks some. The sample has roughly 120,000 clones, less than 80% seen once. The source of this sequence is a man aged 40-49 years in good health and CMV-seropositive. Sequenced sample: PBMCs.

DNA for the CDR3: TGTGCCAGTAGGCGACAGGGGTTTCATGATGGCTACACCTTC. It codes for CASRRQGFHDGYTF. The V and J genes are TRBV19 and TRBJ1-2, with 8 bases fitting TRBD1. Losses at the gene ends were 6 bases for V and 6 bases for J; bases not matched to a gene: 9. CDR1 is LNHDA and CDR2 is SQIVND in the germline V gene (reference sequence). This CDR3 has 14 residues.